The 10 T cell receptor beta chains below come from one sample, sequenced in a study of shared clonotypes between healthy human individuals. Assay used: immunoSEQ multiplex PCR; TCRdb lists only in-frame clones, some missing. The table includes 450,000 to 500,000 clones, 70% to 80% detected once. The sequencing input was PBMCs. Every receptor here comes from a woman aged 40 to 50 in good health. Some clones in this sample may be carry-over from other donors' samples.

The chain couples TRBV7-2 to TRBJ1-3; 7 positions match TRBD1. The CDR3 is made up of 16 amino acids. V lost 0 bases and J lost 0; bases outside the gene matches: 2. Germline loops: CDR1 SGHTA, CDR2 FQGNSA. CDR3 DNA: TGTGCCAGCAGCTTAGCGGGACAGAACTCTGGAAACACCATATATTTT. It specifies CASSLAGQNSGNTIYF.

This chain connects TRBV4-2 to TRBJ2-2; a weak D match, TRBD2 (6 bases). The CDR3 contains 13 residues. V was cut by 5 bases and J by 6 bases, with 10 bases left in between. Germline assignment: CDR1 LGHNA and CDR2 YNFKEQ. CDR3 region: CASSVSGPGELFF. In DNA, the CDR3 is TGTGCCAGCAGCGTTAGCGGCCCCGGGGAGCTGTTTTTT.

The chain has TRBV7-6 and TRBJ1-1, with D unclear. V gave up 5 bases and J gave up 6 bases, with 13 bases separating them. CDR3 length equals 13 residues. Germline V lookup: CDR1 SGHVS, CDR2 FNYEAQ. CDR3 nucleotide sequence: TGTGCCAGCAGCCTAAACCGAAACGCTGAAGCTTTCTTT. It specifies CASSLNRNAEAFF.

This clone was counted between two and nine times. The V call is TRBV5-4, the J call TRBJ2-5; possibly TRBD1 for D (5 bases). V gave up 0 bases and J gave up 6 bases, with 9 bases separating them. The CDR3 consists of 13 residues. CDR1 and CDR2 from the germline V gene are SGHNT and YYREEE (reference sequence). CDR3 loop: CASSLAGRQTQYF. In DNA, the CDR3 is TGTGCCAGCAGCTTGGCAGGGCGGCAGACCCAGTACTTC.

The chain has TRBV7-3 and TRBJ2-7; 9 positions agree with TRBD1. With V trimmed by 4 bases and J by 7 bases, 11 bases remained unmatched. This CDR3 contains 15 residues. CDR1 and CDR2 (germline): SGHTA, FQGTGA. CDR3 in DNA: TGTGCCAGCAGCTCCTCCGAGACAGGGGGTGAAGAGCAGTACTTC. This translates into CASSSSETGGEEQYF.

This chain joins TRBV5-6 and TRBJ1-1; no clear D. The CDR3 extends over 15 amino acids. Trimming removed 4 bases from V and 0 bases from J, with 13 bases in between. CDR1 SGHDT and CDR2 YYEEEE come from the germline V gene. The CDR3 DNA reads TGTGCCAGCAGCCAGGCAGGAAACATGAACACTGAAGCTTTCTTT. It translates to CASSQAGNMNTEAFF.

This clone has ten or more counts. At the DNA level, this CDR3 is encoded by other sequences in the same sample as well. V and J are TRBV28 and TRBJ1-1, with D perhaps matching TRBD1 (5 bases). V shed 2 bases and J shed 4 bases, with 23 bases lying between them. The germline V gene encodes CDR1 MDHEN and CDR2 SYDVKM. The CDR3 has 18 amino acids. As DNA, the CDR3 is TGTGCCAGCAGTTTACCTACCTCCACTAGGGGCGCGGTCACTGAAGCTTTCTTT. It translates to CASSLPTSTRGAVTEAFF.

This clone was seen only a few times. V gene TRBV30 combines with J gene TRBJ2-5; TRBD2 matches 7 bases. Unmatched junction bases numbered 11, after V lost 5 bases and J lost 5 bases. CDR3 length equals 14 residues. CDR1 is GTSNPN, CDR2 SVGIG, per germline (reference sequence). This CDR3 is CAWGPGGSSETQYF. In nucleotides, the CDR3 is TGTGCCTGGGGCCCTGGCGGGAGCAGCGAGACCCAGTACTTC.

This sequence joins TRBV7-6 and TRBJ2-7; 11 bases map to TRBD2. Trimming at V came to 1 base and at J to 4 bases, leaving 9 bases not matched to a gene. The length of the CDR3 is 17 residues. Germline V gives CDR1 SGHVS, CDR2 FNYEAQ. DNA of the CDR3: TGTGCCAGCAGCTTAGATACGGGGGGACTAGCGGCTTACGAGCAGTACTTC. Protein: CASSLDTGGLAAYEQYF.

This sequence joins TRBV19 and TRBJ2-3, with D maybe TRBD1 (6 bases). With 2 bases removed from V and 1 base from J, the gap between germline ends came to 19 bases. The germline CDR1 and CDR2 sequences are LNHDA and SQIVND (reference sequence). This CDR3 is 18 amino acids long. CDR3 loop: CASSIQGRGVLGTDTQYF. CDR3 nucleotide sequence: TGTGCCAGTAGTATACAGGGGAGAGGCGTCCTCGGCACAGATACGCAGTATTTT.